The next 5 T cell receptor beta chains were all read from a single sample in a study of blood T cell repertoires in COVID-19 (dated by TCRdb to 2018 to 2021). Library preparation used the immunoSEQ multiplex PCR assay. TCRdb's version of the immuneACCESS table is confined to in-frame rearrangements and falls short of the full clone set. An unresolved V gene accounts for under half of the shortfall where checked; the remainder is of unknown origin. The sample contains 140,000 or so clones, 70% to 90% of them found a single time. Around 2.9% of the sample belongs to the ten largest clones. Specimen: peripheral blood. Receptors originate from a man aged 50 or older with acute or convalescent COVID-19.

Points on this clone: Distinct nucleotide sequences in the sample also encode this CDR3. V usage is TRBV19 and J usage is TRBJ2-1, with D possibly matching TRBD2 (7 bases). The CDR3 is 16 amino acids. Germline V CDR1 and CDR2: LNHDA, SQIVND (reference sequence). The ends were cut back, 2 bases at V and 2 bases at J, with 13 bases in the middle. CDR3 sequence reads: CASSILGGATYNEQFF. The CDR3 nucleotides are TGTGCCAGTAGTATATTGGGGGGGGCGACCTACAATGAGCAGTTCTTC.

This chain links TRBV10-3 with TRBJ2-1; 14 positions match TRBD2. The CDR3 runs 19 residues. Germline CDR1 ENHRY, CDR2 SYGVKD. J lost 0 bases, V lost 6 bases, and 10 bases had no gene match. Here the CDR3 reads CAISHGTSGSEGSYNEQFF. In DNA, the CDR3 is TGTGCCATCAGCCATGGGACTAGCGGGAGTGAGGGCTCCTACAATGAGCAGTTCTTC.

The chain is built from TRBV18 and TRBJ2-3; 7 bases align to TRBD1. Germline V gene sequence: CDR1 KGHSH, CDR2 LQKENI. J was trimmed by 4 bases and V by 2 bases; bases with no gene match: 6. The CDR3 sequence is 15 residues long. CDR3 sequence: CASSPKKTGPDTQYF. The CDR3 DNA follows: TGTGCCAGCTCACCAAAAAAGACAGGGCCAGATACGCAGTATTTT.

V and J are TRBV5-1 and TRBJ2-3; 9 bases align to TRBD2. This CDR3 is built from 16 residues. The V and J ends lost 4 bases and 2 bases, in that order; junction bases with no gene match: 8. Germline-derived CDR1 and CDR2 are SGHRS and YFSETQ. This chain's CDR3 is CASSILSGGNTDTQYF. CDR3 nucleotides: TGCGCCAGCAGCATACTTAGCGGGGGAAACACAGATACGCAGTATTTT.

The rearrangement links TRBV18 to TRBJ1-1; possible D gene TRBD1, 5 bases. Trimming removed 3 bases from V and 12 bases from J, with 20 bases in between. Germline CDR1 and CDR2: KGHSH and LQKENI. This CDR3 is 14 amino acids long. CDR3 region: CASSPEEDTSGTFF. As DNA, the CDR3 is TGTGCCAGCTCACCCGAAGAGGACACTTCTGGGACTTTCTTT.